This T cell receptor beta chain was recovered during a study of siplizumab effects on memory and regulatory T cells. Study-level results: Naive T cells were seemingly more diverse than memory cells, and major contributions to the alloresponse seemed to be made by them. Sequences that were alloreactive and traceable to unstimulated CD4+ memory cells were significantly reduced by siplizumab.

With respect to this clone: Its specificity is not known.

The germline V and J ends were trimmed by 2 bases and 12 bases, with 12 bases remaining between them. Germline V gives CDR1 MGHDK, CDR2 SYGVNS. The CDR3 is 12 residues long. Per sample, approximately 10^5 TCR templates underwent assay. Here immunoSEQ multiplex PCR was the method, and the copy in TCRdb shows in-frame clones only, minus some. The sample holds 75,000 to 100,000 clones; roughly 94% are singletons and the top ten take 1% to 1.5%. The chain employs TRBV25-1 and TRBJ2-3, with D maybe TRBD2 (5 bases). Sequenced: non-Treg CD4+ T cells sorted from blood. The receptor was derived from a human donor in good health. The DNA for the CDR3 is TGTGCCAGCAGTGAAACTAGAGATTCTCAGTATTTT. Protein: CASSETRDSQYF.